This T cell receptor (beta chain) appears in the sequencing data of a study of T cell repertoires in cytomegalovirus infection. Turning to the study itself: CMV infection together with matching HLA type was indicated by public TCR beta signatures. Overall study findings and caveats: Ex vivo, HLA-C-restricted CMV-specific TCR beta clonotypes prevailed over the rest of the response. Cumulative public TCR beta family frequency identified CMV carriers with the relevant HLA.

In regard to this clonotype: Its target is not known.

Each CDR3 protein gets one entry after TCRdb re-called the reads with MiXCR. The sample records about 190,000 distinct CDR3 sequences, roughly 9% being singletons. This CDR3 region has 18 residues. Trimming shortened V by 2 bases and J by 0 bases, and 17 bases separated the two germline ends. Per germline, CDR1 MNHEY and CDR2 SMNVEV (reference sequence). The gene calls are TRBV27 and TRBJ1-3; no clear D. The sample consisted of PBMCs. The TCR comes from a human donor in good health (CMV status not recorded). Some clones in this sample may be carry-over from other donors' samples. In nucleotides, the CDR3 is TGTGCCAGCAGTTTAAACCCCGGGAGACTGGGCTCTGGAAACACCATATATTTT. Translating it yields CASSLNPGRLGSGNTIYF.